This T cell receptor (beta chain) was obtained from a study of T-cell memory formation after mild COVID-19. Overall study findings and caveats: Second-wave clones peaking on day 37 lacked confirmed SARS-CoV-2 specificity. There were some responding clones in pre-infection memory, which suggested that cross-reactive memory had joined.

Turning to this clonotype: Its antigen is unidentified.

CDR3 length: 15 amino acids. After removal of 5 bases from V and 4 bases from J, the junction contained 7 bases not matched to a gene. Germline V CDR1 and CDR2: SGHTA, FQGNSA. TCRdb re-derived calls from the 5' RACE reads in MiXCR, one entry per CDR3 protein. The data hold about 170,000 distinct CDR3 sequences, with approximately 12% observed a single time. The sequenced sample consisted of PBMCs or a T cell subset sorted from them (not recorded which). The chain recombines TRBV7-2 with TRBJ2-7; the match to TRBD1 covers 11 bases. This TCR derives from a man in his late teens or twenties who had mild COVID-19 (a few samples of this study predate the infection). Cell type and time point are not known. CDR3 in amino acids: CASSGSGTGGYEQYF. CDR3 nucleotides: TGTGCCAGCAGCGGCTCCGGGACAGGGGGTTACGAGCAGTACTTC.